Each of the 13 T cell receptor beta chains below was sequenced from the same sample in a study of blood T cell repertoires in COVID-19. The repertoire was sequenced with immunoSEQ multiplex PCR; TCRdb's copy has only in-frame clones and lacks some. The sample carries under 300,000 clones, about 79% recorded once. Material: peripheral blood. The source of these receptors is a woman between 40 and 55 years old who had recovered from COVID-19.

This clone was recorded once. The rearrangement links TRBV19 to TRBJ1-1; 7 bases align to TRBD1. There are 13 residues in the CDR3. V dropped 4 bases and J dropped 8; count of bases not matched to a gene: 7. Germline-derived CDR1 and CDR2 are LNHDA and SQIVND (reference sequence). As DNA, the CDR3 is TGTGCCAGTAGTAGAAGGACAGGCGACGAAGCTTTCTTT. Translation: CASSRRTGDEAFF.

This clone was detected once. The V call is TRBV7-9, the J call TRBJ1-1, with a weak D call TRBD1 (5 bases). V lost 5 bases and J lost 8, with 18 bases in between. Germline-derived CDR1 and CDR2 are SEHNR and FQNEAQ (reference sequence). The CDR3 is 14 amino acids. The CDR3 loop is CASSRGGLNPEAFF. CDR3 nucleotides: TGTGCCAGCAGCCGGGGGGGTTTAAACCCCGAAGCTTTCTTT.

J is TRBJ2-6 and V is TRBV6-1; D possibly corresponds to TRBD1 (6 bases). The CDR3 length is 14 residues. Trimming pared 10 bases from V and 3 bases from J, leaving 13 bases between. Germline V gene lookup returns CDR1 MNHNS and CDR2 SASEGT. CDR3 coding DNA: TGTGCCACGGAGGACAGTTTTGGGGCCAACGTCCTGACTTTC. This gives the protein CATEDSFGANVLTF.

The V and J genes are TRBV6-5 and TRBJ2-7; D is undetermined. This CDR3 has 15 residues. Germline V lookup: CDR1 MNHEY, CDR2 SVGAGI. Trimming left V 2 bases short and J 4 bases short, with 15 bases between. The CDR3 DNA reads TGTGCCAGCAGTTACGAATATGCGGCCGTTTACGAGCAGTACTTC. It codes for CASSYEYAAVYEQYF.

The CDR3 region is CASGPRGRNEQFF. The CDR3 DNA reads as TGTGCCAGCGGGCCCCGGGGTCGAAACGAGCAGTTCTTC. This chain joins TRBV7-9 and TRBJ2-1; the D gene is possibly TRBD2 (5 bases). Trimming left V 8 bases short and J 10 bases short, with 18 bases between. CDR3 length: 13 residues. Germline V gene sequence: CDR1 SEHNR, CDR2 FQNEAQ (reference sequence).

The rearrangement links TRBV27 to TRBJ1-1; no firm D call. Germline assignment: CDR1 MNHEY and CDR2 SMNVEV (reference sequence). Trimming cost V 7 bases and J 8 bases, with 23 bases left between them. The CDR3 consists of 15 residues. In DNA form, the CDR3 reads TGTGCCAGCAAGGCAAATGCGGGATTCCTGGCGGAAGCTTTCTTT. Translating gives CASKANAGFLAEAFF.

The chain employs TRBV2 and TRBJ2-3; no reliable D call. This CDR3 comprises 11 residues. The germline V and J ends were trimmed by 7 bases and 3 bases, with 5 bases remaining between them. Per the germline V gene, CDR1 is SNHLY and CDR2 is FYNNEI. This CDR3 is CASTSTDTQYF. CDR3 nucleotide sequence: TGTGCCAGCACCTCGACAGATACGCAGTATTTT. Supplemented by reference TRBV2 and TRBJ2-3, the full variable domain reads EPEVTQTPSHQVTQMGQEVILRCVPISNHLYFYWYRQILGQKVEFLVSFYNNEISEKSEIFDDQFSVERPDGSNFTLKIRSTKLEDSAMYFCASTSTDTQYFGPGTRLTVL.

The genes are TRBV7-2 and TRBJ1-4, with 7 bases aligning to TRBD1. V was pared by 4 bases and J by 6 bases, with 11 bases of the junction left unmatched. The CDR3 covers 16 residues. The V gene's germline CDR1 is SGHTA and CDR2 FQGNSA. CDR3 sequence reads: CASSSPTGRRDEKLFF. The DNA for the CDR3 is TGTGCCAGCAGCTCACCGACAGGGCGTCGAGATGAAAAACTGTTTTTT.

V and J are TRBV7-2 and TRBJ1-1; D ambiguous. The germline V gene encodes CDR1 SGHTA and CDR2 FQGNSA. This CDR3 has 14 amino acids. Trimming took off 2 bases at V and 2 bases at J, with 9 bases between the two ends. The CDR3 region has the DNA TGTGCCAGCAGCTTAATGTCAAGCAACACTGAAGCTTTCTTT. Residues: CASSLMSSNTEAFF.

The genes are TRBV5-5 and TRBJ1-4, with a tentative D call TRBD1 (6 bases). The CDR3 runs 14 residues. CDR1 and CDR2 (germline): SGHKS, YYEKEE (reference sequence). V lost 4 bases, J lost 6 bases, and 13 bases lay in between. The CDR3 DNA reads TGTGCCAGCAGCGCCGAAGGGGGTGATGAAAAACTGTTTTTT. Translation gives CASSAEGGDEKLFF.

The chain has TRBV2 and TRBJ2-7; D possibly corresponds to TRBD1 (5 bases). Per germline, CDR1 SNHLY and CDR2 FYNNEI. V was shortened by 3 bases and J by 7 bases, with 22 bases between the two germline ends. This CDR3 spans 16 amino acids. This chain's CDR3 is CASSDPLGPQVSEQYF. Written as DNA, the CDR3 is TGTGCCAGCAGTGATCCCTTGGGGCCCCAAGTCAGTGAGCAGTACTTC.

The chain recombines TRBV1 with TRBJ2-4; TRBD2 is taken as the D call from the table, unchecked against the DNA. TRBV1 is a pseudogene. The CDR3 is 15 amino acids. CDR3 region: CTSSPGTEAKNIQYF. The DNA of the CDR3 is TGCACCAGCAGCCCAGGGACTGAAGCCAAAAACATTCAGTACTTC.

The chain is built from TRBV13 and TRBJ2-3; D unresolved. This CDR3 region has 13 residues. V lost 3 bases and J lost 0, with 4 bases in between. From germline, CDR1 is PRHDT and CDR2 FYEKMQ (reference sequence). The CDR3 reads CASSFYSTDTQYF. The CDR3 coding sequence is TGTGCCAGCAGCTTCTATAGCACAGATACGCAGTATTTT.